This T cell receptor beta chain comes out of a study of blood T cells in healthy people across ages. With 6 bases removed from V and 4 bases from J, the gap between germline ends came to 15 bases. The CDR3 totals 14 residues. Germline CDR1 is MDHEN and CDR2 is SYDVKM. A sample-barcoded 5' primer and a J-beta primer mix were used in a second PCR of roughly 6 to 12 cycles. TCRdb independently ran MiXCR on the 5' RACE reads; one entry per CDR3 protein. The repertoire holds around 1,900,000 distinct CDR3 sequences, 39% seen once, with 20% to 25% in the top ten. This receptor was obtained from a human donor in good health. The gene calls are TRBV28 and TRBJ2-5, with TRBD2 as a possible D gene (6 bases). Sequenced: blood. The CDR3 protein is CASRPPGTRETQYF. CDR3 DNA: TGTGCCAGCAGGCCACCAGGGACTCGAGAGACCCAGTACTTC.